This T cell receptor (beta chain) was sequenced in a study of long-term antiretroviral therapy in people with HIV. Runs used v3.0 of the immunoSEQ assay and were done at survey level. Sequencing used immunoSEQ multiplex PCR; TCRdb keeps in-frame clones, though not all of them. The table records around 31,000 clones, roughly 85% of them present only once. The clonotype originates from a man in his late teens or twenties with HIV. Specimen: unsorted PBMCs, collected 0.8 years before starting antiretroviral therapy.

In nucleotides, the CDR3 is TGCAGCGTTGAAATTCCCGGGGGGGATCAGCCCCAGCATTTT. Its translation is CSVEIPGGDQPQHF. V usage is TRBV29-1 and J usage is TRBJ1-5; D is possibly TRBD1 (5 bases). Trimming cost V 2 bases and J 5 bases, with 13 bases left between them. This CDR3 is 14 amino acids long. Per germline, CDR1 SQVTM and CDR2 ANQGSEA.